This T cell receptor (beta chain) stems from a study of OX40 agonist ivuxolimab in advanced cancers. Study-wide results and caveats: Normalized T-cell clonal expansion was also low in some nonresponders. Which antigen the expanded peripheral T cells recognized is unknown. Fewer expanded clones were found on average in CD4+ than in CD8+ T cells. There was clonal expansion of CD4+ and CD8+ blood T cells by week 6 at 0.1 to 3.0 mg/kg.

The table came from immunoSEQ multiplex PCR; TCRdb's copy has only in-frame clones and leaves some out. The sample includes tens of thousands of clones, approximately 81% of them seen just once. On this clone itself: Its cognate antigen is unknown.

V was clipped by 3 bases and J by 6 bases; unmatched bases: 4. The CDR3 is 13 amino acids. The germline V gene encodes CDR1 SGDLS and CDR2 YYNGEE. The chain joins TRBV9 to TRBJ2-7, with 9 positions matching TRBD1. Sequences were derived from CD4+ or CD8+ T cells sorted from blood, sampled in a trial of the OX40 agonist ivuxolimab. The clonotype comes from an adult with an advanced solid tumor such as melanoma, head and neck, liver or kidney cancer. Written as DNA, the CDR3 is TGTGCCAGCAGCGCGGGACAGGGTGGCGAGCAGTACTTC. This encodes CASSAGQGGEQYF.